This T cell receptor (beta chain) was sequenced during a study of T cell repertoires in cytomegalovirus infection. Whole-study context: CMV epitopes that were recently identified and HLA-C-restricted were used alongside well-studied HLA-B-restricted ones. It can be stated that public TCR beta signatures indicated CMV infection as well as a matching HLA type.

From germline, CDR1 is SEHNR and CDR2 FQNEAQ (reference sequence). This CDR3 is built from 15 residues. The junction had 4 bases not matched to a gene; V was cut back by 4 bases and J by 3 bases. Study results and limitations: HLA-C-restricted CMV clonotypes gave the most frequent clonotype in two of eight donors. Summed public TCR beta family frequency identified CMV carriers bearing the relevant HLA.

One entry per CDR3 protein results from TCRdb running MiXCR on the reads. The repertoire holds fewer than 25,000 distinct CDR3 sequences, with 20% to 25% as singletons. Regarding this clonotype: The antigen is not known.

This chain links TRBV7-9 with TRBJ2-2, with 8 nucleotides matching TRBD1. The TCR originated in a human donor in good health (CMV status not recorded). Some clones in this sample may be carry-over from other donors' samples. This material consisted of CD8+ T cells from cultured PBMCs, taken from culture after CMV antigen stimulation. The CDR3 protein is CASSSSGQDTGELFF. The CDR3 DNA follows: TGTGCCAGCAGCTCCTCGGGACAGGACACCGGGGAGCTGTTTTTT.